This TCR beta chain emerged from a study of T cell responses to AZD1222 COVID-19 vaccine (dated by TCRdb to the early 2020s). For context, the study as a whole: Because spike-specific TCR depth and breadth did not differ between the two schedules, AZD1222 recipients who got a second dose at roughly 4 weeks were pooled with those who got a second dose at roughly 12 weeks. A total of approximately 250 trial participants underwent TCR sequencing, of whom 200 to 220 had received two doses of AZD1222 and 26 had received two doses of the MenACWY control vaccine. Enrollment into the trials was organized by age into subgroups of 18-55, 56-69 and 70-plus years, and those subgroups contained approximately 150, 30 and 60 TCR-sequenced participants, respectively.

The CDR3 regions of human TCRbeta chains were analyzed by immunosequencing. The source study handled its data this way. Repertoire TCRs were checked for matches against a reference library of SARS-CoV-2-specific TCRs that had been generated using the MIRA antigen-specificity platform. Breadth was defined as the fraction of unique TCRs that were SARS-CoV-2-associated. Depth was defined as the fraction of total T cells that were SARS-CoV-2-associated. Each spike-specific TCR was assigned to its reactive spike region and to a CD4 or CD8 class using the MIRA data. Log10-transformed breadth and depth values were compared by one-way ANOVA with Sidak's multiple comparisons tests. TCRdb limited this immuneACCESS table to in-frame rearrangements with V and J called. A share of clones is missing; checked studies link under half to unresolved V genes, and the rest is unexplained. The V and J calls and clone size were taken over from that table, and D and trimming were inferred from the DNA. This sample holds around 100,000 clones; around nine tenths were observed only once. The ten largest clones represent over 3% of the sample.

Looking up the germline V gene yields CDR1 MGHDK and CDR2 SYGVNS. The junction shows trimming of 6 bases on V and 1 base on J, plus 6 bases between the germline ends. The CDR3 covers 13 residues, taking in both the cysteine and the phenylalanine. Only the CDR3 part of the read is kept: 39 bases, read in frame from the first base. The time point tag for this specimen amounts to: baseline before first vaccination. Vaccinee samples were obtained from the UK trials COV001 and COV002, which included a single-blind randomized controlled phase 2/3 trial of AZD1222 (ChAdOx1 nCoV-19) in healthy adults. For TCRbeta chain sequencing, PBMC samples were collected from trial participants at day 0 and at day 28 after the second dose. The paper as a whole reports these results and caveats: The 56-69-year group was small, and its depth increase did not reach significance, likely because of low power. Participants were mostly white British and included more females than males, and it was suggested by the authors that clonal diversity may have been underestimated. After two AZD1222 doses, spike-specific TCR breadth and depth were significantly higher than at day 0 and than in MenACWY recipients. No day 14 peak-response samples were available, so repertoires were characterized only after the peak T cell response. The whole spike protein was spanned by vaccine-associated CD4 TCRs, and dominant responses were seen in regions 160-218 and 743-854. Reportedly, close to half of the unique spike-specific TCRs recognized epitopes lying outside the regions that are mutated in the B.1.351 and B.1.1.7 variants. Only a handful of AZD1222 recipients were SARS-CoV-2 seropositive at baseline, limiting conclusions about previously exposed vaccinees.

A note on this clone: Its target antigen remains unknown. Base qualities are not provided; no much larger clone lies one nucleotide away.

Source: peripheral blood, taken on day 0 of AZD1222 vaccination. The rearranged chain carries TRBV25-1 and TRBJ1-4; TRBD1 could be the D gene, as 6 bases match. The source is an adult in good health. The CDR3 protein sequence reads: CASSRGTNEKLFF. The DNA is TGTGCCAGCAGCAGGGGAACTAATGAAAAACTGTTTTTT.